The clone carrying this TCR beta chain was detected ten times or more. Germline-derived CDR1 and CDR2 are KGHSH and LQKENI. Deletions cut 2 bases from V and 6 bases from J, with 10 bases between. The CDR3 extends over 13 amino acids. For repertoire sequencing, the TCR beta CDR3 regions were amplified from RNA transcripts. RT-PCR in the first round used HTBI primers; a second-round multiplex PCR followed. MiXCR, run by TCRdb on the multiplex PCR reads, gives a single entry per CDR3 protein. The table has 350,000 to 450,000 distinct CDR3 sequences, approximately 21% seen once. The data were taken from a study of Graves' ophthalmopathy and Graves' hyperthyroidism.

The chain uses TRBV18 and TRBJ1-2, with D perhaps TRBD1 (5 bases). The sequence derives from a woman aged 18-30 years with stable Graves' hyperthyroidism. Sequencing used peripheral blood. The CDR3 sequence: CASSPDSPDGYTF. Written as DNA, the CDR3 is TGTGCCAGCTCACCAGACAGTCCCGATGGCTACACCTTC.